The rows below give T cell receptor beta chains drawn from one sample of a study of cytomegalovirus exposure and HLA in healthy donors. Sequencing used immunoSEQ multiplex PCR; TCRdb keeps in-frame clones, though not all of them. This table holds around 140,000 clones, about two thirds found once. Sample: PBMCs. These receptors came from a woman aged 18-30 years in good health and CMV-seronegative. Both conserved end residues are part of each CDR3. Fields, in order: J gene, D gene, V gene, clone size, CDR3 protein. D genes are given only for firm matches. For some rows the clone size is stated as once, few or many, or as a class when expanded; others skip it.

>TRBJ2-1|TRBD2|TRBV30|NA
CAWRAGTSGNNEQFF
>TRBJ2-5|TRBD2|TRBV7-3|NA
CASSLNGRETQYF
>TRBJ2-3|NA|TRBV7-9|NA
CASSLARDTQYF
>TRBJ1-2|NA|TRBV29-1|NA
CSVVDNGYTF
>TRBJ1-1|TRBD1|TRBV6-4|NA
CASSDRGGTEAFF
>TRBJ2-2|TRBD2|TRBV10-2|NA
CASTGTSGSAGELFF
>TRBJ2-7|TRBD1|TRBV29-1|NA
CSGTGQGAYEQYF
>TRBJ1-5|NA|TRBV9|NA
CASSPRREDQPQHF
>TRBJ1-1|TRBD1|TRBV11-1|NA
CASRAGTGRKNTEAFF
>TRBJ2-5|NA|TRBV7-4|NA
CASSPCLAGETQYF
>TRBJ1-3|NA|TRBV2|few
CASRGDTGNTIYF
>TRBJ1-4|NA|TRBV9|few
CASSTGNSNEKLFF
>TRBJ1-1|NA|TRBV21-1|NA
CASSTRQNTEAFF
>NA|NA|TRBV4-2|NA
CASSQPAEGAPPYEQYF
>TRBJ2-4|TRBD2|TRBV27|NA
CASSFLGTSGKNIQYF
>TRBJ1-6|TRBD1|TRBV14|NA
CASSQGDSRYNSPLHF
>TRBJ1-3|NA|TRBV5-1|NA
CASSRTTGSSGNTIYF
>TRBJ2-5|NA|TRBV21-1|NA
CASRTDQETQYF
>TRBJ2-7|NA|TRBV7-9|NA
CASSAEGVEYF
>TRBJ2-1|NA|TRBV6-4|NA
CASSATTSSDEQFF
>TRBJ2-3|TRBD1|TRBV7-2|NA
CASSRGQGADTQYF
>TRBJ1-6|TRBD1|TRBV5-1|few
CASSQDRDSPLHF
>TRBJ2-5|TRBD2|TRBV5-1|NA
CASSPLGTSQETQYF
>TRBJ2-1|TRBD2|TRBV7-2|NA
CASSAGGTRADNEQFF
>TRBJ2-4|NA|TRBV19|NA
CASSMYFPKNIQYF
>TRBJ2-1|NA|TRBV19|NA
CASSIRSGDYNEQFF
>TRBJ1-5|TRBD1|TRBV10-3|NA
CAISGTGDQPQHF
>TRBJ2-7|TRBD2|TRBV10-3|NA
CAISGLAGSSYEQYF
>TRBJ1-2|TRBD1|TRBV7-3|NA
CASSPDRGGGYTF
>TRBJ2-3|NA|TRBV28|once
CASSLRGAYSTDTQYF
>TRBJ1-2|NA|TRBV9|NA
CASSVDAGGYYGYTF
>TRBJ1-1|NA|TRBV29-1|NA
CSGQENTEAFF
>TRBJ1-6|NA|TRBV15|once
CATSGGREASSYNSPLHF
>TRBJ1-2|NA|TRBV19|NA
CASSPQTANYGYTF
>TRBJ1-6|NA|TRBV7-9|NA
CASSFILSPLHF
>TRBJ2-7|NA|TRBV2|NA
CASRMSSYEQYF
>TRBJ2-5|TRBD2|TRBV7-2|NA
CASSSKRGYETQYF
>TRBJ2-1|NA|TRBV9|NA
CASSVEGGNEQFF
>TRBJ2-5|NA|TRBV27|few
CATAGRWGREETQYF
>TRBJ1-4|NA|TRBV6-6|few
CASSYVRAGEKLFF
>TRBJ1-2|NA|TRBV7-9|few
CASSPPTGSHLYGYTF
>TRBJ1-1|NA|TRBV6-1|NA
CASSEPPKGAFF
>TRBJ1-1|NA|TRBV5-4|few
CASSFPGDPTEAFF
>TRBJ2-5|TRBD2|TRBV6-5|NA
CASSYSLSSGGETQYF
>TRBJ1-1|NA|TRBV27|NA
CASSYGQRNTEAFF
>TRBJ2-2|NA|TRBV7-7|few
CASSLDRDRELFF
>TRBJ1-5|NA|TRBV7-9|many
CASSLAGGNQPQHF
>TRBJ2-1|TRBD2|TRBV4-3|NA
CASSQEAGGNEQFF
>TRBJ1-6|TRBD1|TRBV28|few
CASSEGTATPPLHF